The present T cell receptor beta chain was sequenced within a study of blood T cell repertoires in COVID-19. Turning to the study itself: From the United States, Italy and Spain came samples of acute and convalescent COVID-19. In each case, the material was cDNA or gDNA derived from T cells, B-cell-depleted T cells, or PBMCs.

The protocol was immunoSEQ multiplex PCR, while the TCRdb copy is restricted to in-frame clones and leaves out a portion. The repertoire holds over 200,000 clones, with just over 85% as singletons. Two negative PCRs, clearance, or symptom resolution characterized the recovered Cohort 3 donors. Trimming removed 9 bases at V and 3 bases at J, with 24 bases between. This CDR3 comprises 16 residues. The germline CDR1 and CDR2 sequences are SGHDT and YYEEEE. The sequence came from a man younger than 35 who had recovered from COVID-19. The sample consisted of PBMCs or T cells enriched from blood (not recorded which). The J gene is TRBJ1-2, the V gene TRBV5-6; weak D call: TRBD1 (6 bases). The CDR3 spells CATQMRRGGYDYGYTF. The CDR3 DNA sequence: TGTGCCACCCAAATGCGAAGAGGGGGATATGACTATGGCTACACCTTC.